This T cell receptor (beta chain) was documented in a study of PD-1 blockade in classical Hodgkin lymphoma. There was relapse after autologous stem cell transplantation in every patient, and there was variation in brentuximab vedotin exposure. Trimming pared 5 bases from V and 5 bases from J, leaving 18 bases between. CDR1 and CDR2 from the germline V gene are SNHLY and FYNNEI. This CDR3 is 15 amino acids long. Here immunoSEQ multiplex PCR was the method, and the copy in TCRdb shows in-frame clones only, minus some. The sample records around 58,000 clones, roughly 90% being singletons. The receptor was derived from a human donor with classical Hodgkin lymphoma. The material was peripheral blood mononuclear cells (PBMCs), obtained at baseline. The gene calls are TRBV2 and TRBJ2-5; TRBD2 is a possible D gene (5 bases). The CDR3 bases are TGTGCCAGCAGTCGACTGGCTACTAGGGCGGAGACCCAGTACTTC. Translated: CASSRLATRAETQYF.